These T cell receptor beta chains were read from a single sample in a study of control samples from healthy donors and cancer patients. Sequenced by immunoSEQ multiplex PCR; TCRdb stores in-frame clones only, minus some. Of roughly 130,000 clones listed, about 93% are singletons. Sequencing input: blood. These TCRs come from a man younger than 35 in good health. The CDR3 runs from the conserved cysteine through the conserved F or W. Some rows have no size entry. The others give once, few or many, or a class for an expanded clone.

V: TRBV5-6
size: -
J: TRBJ2-5
CDR3: CASSLLLQETQYF

V: TRBV14
size: -
J: TRBJ2-5
CDR3: CASSQRGGLQETQYF

V: TRBV11-2
size: once
J: TRBJ1-1
CDR3: CASSLGQGWTEAFF

V: TRBV2
size: -
J: TRBJ2-1
CDR3: CASRDRNNEQFF

V: TRBV7-9
size: -
J: TRBJ1-1
CDR3: CASSLTVTTEAFF

V: TRBV12-3/TRBV12-4
size: -
J: TRBJ1-4
CDR3: CASSYGLEKLFF

V: TRBV6-5
size: -
J: TRBJ2-1
CDR3: CASSYRQGSGYNEQFF

V: TRBV5-5
size: once
J: TRBJ1-2
CDR3: CASSSGQGLHLPPPNYGYTF

V: TRBV9
size: -
J: TRBJ2-1
CDR3: CASSATGASPYNEQFF

V: TRBV18
size: -
J: TRBJ2-2
CDR3: CASSWVPPTGELFF

V: TRBV30
size: few
J: TRBJ1-5
CDR3: CAWSPGGGDQPQHF

V: TRBV25-1
size: -
J: TRBJ2-3
CDR3: CASSNGGDGTDTQYF

V: TRBV20-1
size: -
J: TRBJ2-1
CDR3: CSASGGGRENEQFF

V: TRBV6-6
size: -
J: TRBJ2-7
CDR3: CASSYPERTGTYEQYF

V: TRBV19
size: -
J: TRBJ1-5
CDR3: CASSISFRQPQHF

V: TRBV18
size: -
J: TRBJ2-3
CDR3: CASSPSGGDTQYF

V: TRBV3-1/TRBV3-2
size: -
J: TRBJ2-3
CDR3: CASSQAGRGAFTDTQYF